Listed here are 24 T cell receptor beta chains from one sample, sequenced in a study of T-cell memory formation after mild COVID-19 (dated by TCRdb to the early 2020s). The library was made by 5' RACE. The instrument was an Illumina NovaSeq 6000. TCRdb itself trimmed the public reads at Q25 with fastp, ran MiXCR and retained productive beta chains. Identical CDR3 protein sequences are pooled into one entry, listed with their most common genes and DNA. The sample yields 550,000 to 600,000 distinct CDR3 sequences; roughly 20% were counted once. The ten largest clonotypes hold under 8.5% of the sample. Source material: PBMCs or a T cell subset sorted from them (not recorded which). The receptors come from an adult woman who had mild COVID-19 (a few samples of this study predate the infection). The sample titles of this study are shuffled in the database, so cell type and time point are left out; the donor was told from shared clones.

The chain links TRBV12-3 or TRBV12-4 to TRBJ1-2; TRBD1 matches at 8 bases. Trimming at V came to 6 bases and at J to 6 bases, leaving 12 bases not matched to a gene. The CDR3 runs to 15 residues. Written as DNA, the CDR3 is TGTGCCAGCAGAGCTCACACTGGACAGGGTCATGGCTACACCTTC. It specifies CASRAHTGQGHGYTF.

This clonotype was counted only a few times. V usage is TRBV19 and J usage is TRBJ1-1; 8 nucleotides agree with TRBD1. Germline V gene sequence: CDR1 LNHDA, CDR2 SQIVND (reference sequence). The CDR3 covers 16 residues. The V gene end was trimmed by 5 bases and the J gene end by 1 base; junction bases not matched to a gene: 9. CDR3 in DNA: TGTGCCAGTAGTGGGAGGACAGGGTGGGCGAACACTGAAGCTTTCTTT. It specifies CASSGRTGWANTEAFF.

This clonotype has a handful of counts. The chain has TRBV29-1 and TRBJ2-5, with D hard to call. The CDR3 runs to 14 residues. Trimming pared 1 base from V and 5 bases from J, leaving 14 bases between. The V gene's germline CDR1 is SQVTM and CDR2 ANQGSEA. The CDR3: CSVEVTLGVETQYF. CDR3 bases: TGCAGCGTTGAAGTAACGCTAGGAGTCGAGACCCAGTACTTC.

This clonotype was found a few times. This rearrangement joins TRBV12-3 or TRBV12-4 to TRBJ2-3; D perhaps matches TRBD2 (6 bases). Trimming shortened V by 4 bases and J by 2 bases, and 16 bases separated the two germline ends. This CDR3 has 16 amino acids. In nucleotides, the CDR3 is TGTGCCAGCAGTTCGTTAGCGGCAATCCCCACAGATACGCAGTATTTT. As protein: CASSSLAAIPTDTQYF.

This clonotype was found a few times. The chain has TRBV6-2 or TRBV6-3 and TRBJ2-1; the match to TRBD2 covers 12 bases. This CDR3 has 16 residues. Germline V gene data show CDR1 as MNHEY and CDR2 as SVGEGT. With V trimmed by 2 bases and J by 9 bases, 8 bases remained unmatched. For the CDR3, the DNA is TGTGCCAGCAGTTACGTACCGCTAGCGGGAGGGATTGAGCAGTTCTTC. Translation: CASSYVPLAGGIEQFF.

The chain is built from TRBV7-9 and TRBJ2-7; 9 bases are shared with TRBD1. The length of the CDR3 is 13 residues. V was clipped by 5 bases and J by 5 bases; unmatched bases: 4. In germline, CDR1 is SEHNR, CDR2 FQNEAQ (reference sequence). CDR3 bases: TGTGCCAGCAGCCGTCGGGACAGGGACGAGCAGTACTTC. Protein: CASSRRDRDEQYF.

This clonotype was seen at least ten times. The chain couples TRBV5-6 to TRBJ2-7, with 7 nucleotides matching TRBD2. Germline CDR1 is SGHDT and CDR2 is YYEEEE. The trim removed 0 bases at V and 3 bases at J, leaving 3 bases unmatched. The length of the CDR3 is 14 residues. The CDR3 nucleotides are TGTGCCAGCAGCTTGGGCGGGAGTGGCTACGAGCAGTACTTC. Its translation: CASSLGGSGYEQYF.

The J gene is TRBJ1-5, the V gene TRBV2; 7 nucleotides line up with TRBD1. The germline V gene encodes CDR1 SNHLY and CDR2 FYNNEI. CDR3 size: 14 residues. The trim removed 4 bases at V and 6 bases at J, leaving 6 bases unmatched. Written as DNA, the CDR3 is TGTGCCAGCAGTGGGACAGGAGGCGGTCAGCCCCAGCATTTT. Protein: CASSGTGGGQPQHF.

This clonotype was observed a few times. This rearrangement joins TRBV7-6 to TRBJ2-3, with 11 bases aligning to TRBD2. The germline V gene has CDR1 SGHVS and CDR2 FNYEAQ. This CDR3 has 16 residues. The V and J ends lost 6 bases and 2 bases, in that order; junction bases with no gene match: 7. The CDR3 DNA follows: TGTGCCAGCAGTTACCGACTAGCGGGGTACACAGATACGCAGTATTTT. This translates into CASSYRLAGYTDTQYF.

This clonotype was detected once. V is TRBV7-9 and J is TRBJ2-1, with D maybe TRBD1 (5 bases). Germline V gene lookup returns CDR1 SEHNR and CDR2 FQNEAQ (reference sequence). The CDR3 sequence is 15 residues long. V lost 9 bases and J lost 3, with 18 bases in between. The CDR3 reads CASNSLGQYYNEQFF. DNA for the CDR3: TGTGCCAGTAACAGCCTCGGACAATACTACAATGAGCAGTTCTTC.

This clonotype turned up a few times. This chain joins TRBV27 and TRBJ2-5; no definite D call. Trimming shortened V by 5 bases and J by 7 bases, and 17 bases separated the two germline ends. Germline values: CDR1 MNHEY, CDR2 SMNVEV (reference sequence). The length of the CDR3 is 14 residues. The DNA of the CDR3 is TGTGCCAGCAGTCAAAGAGTTGGGAAGACGACCCAGTACTTC. The encoded protein is CASSQRVGKTTQYF.

This chain uses TRBV6-6 with TRBJ2-7; D may be TRBD1 or TRBD2 (7 bases each). Germline V CDR1 and CDR2: MNHNY, SVGAGI (reference sequence). V shed 5 bases and J shed 10 bases, with 21 bases lying between them. The CDR3 consists of 14 residues. CDR3 nucleotides: TGTGCCAGCAGTCAGGGGGGCGGGAGTGTCGATCAGTACTTC. Its translation is CASSQGGGSVDQYF.

The rearrangement uses TRBV10-3 and TRBJ2-2, with unresolved D. V shed 5 bases and J shed 6 bases, with 13 bases lying between them. Germline values: CDR1 ENHRY, CDR2 SYGVKD. This CDR3 has 14 amino acids. The chain's CDR3 is CAISPKDIPGELFF. Here the CDR3 DNA reads TGTGCCATCAGTCCGAAGGATATACCCGGGGAGCTGTTTTTT.

This clonotype appeared once. The chain joins TRBV4-3 to TRBJ2-1; 8 bases agree with TRBD2. The CDR3 has 16 amino acids. V shed 0 bases, J shed 3 bases, and the junction held 4 bases outside the gene matches. Germline CDR1 reads LGHNA; CDR2 reads YSLEER. CDR3 sequence reads: CASSQEELADYNEQFF. The CDR3 nucleotides read TGCGCCAGCAGCCAAGAGGAACTAGCGGACTACAATGAGCAGTTCTTC.

This clonotype was picked up a small number of times. The chain employs TRBV21-1 and TRBJ2-1; TRBD1, the table's D call, was not compared with the DNA. TRBV21-1 is a recognized pseudogene. This CDR3 has 16 residues. The CDR3 spells CASSKGGASSYNEQFF. CDR3 in DNA: TGTGCCAGCAGCAAAGGCGGGGCTAGCTCCTACAATGAGCAGTTCTTC.

V is TRBV7-8 and J is TRBJ2-1, with 10 bases matching TRBD2. The CDR3 has 17 residues. From germline, CDR1 is SGHVS and CDR2 FQNEAQ. The V segment lost 1 base and the J segment 4 bases; nucleotides outside the gene matches: 7. CDR3 sequence (DNA): TGTGCCAGCAGCTTAGGGATAAGCGGGGGGGCTTACAATGAGCAGTTCTTC. Residues: CASSLGISGGAYNEQFF. Combining the CDR3 with reference TRBV7-8 and TRBJ2-1 gives the whole variable domain GAGVSQSPRYKVAKRGQDVALRCDPISGHVSLFWYQQALGQGPEFLTYFQNEAQLDKSGLPSDRFFAERPEGSVSTLKIQRTQQEDSAVYLCASSLGISGGAYNEQFFGPGTRLTVL.

This clonotype occurred a few times. At one end, the junction sequence differs from germline, possibly due to a read error. The rearrangement uses TRBV3-1 and TRBJ2-7; D may match TRBD1 or TRBD2 (5 bases each). The CDR3 is made up of 12 amino acids. Germline values: CDR1 LGHDT, CDR2 YNNKEL (reference sequence). The CDR3 sequence is CASSQEGDGTRF. The CDR3 nucleotides are TGTGCCAGCAGCCAAGAGGGGGACGGAACCCGCTTC.

This clonotype was seen many times. The chain couples TRBV10-3 to TRBJ1-5, with unresolved D. The CDR3 totals 15 residues. V lost 0 bases to trimming and J lost 2 bases, with 8 bases between them. From germline, CDR1 is ENHRY and CDR2 SYGVKD. The CDR3 spells CAISESIRGNQPQHF. CDR3 DNA sequence: TGTGCCATCAGTGAGTCGATTAGGGGCAATCAGCCCCAGCATTTT.

The V gene is TRBV5-1, the J gene TRBJ2-2, with D uncertain. The germline V gene encodes CDR1 SGHRS and CDR2 YFSETQ. V dropped 6 bases and J dropped 8 bases, with 17 bases sitting between them. The CDR3 consists of 14 residues. CDR3 loop: CASMEMGSRGELFF. Written as DNA, the CDR3 is TGCGCCAGCATGGAAATGGGGTCACGAGGGGAGCTGTTTTTT.

This clonotype was picked up a small number of times. The rearrangement links TRBV7-3 to TRBJ1-5; D not certain. The germline CDR1 and CDR2 sequences are SGHTA and FQGTGA. The CDR3 is 14 amino acids. Trimming stripped 8 bases from V and 2 bases from J, with 13 bases between. Here the CDR3 reads CASPPEEGNQPQHF. The CDR3 region has the DNA TGTGCCAGCCCCCCCGAGGAGGGCAATCAGCCCCAGCATTTT. Full variable domain (outside the CDR3, taken from reference TRBV7-3 and TRBJ1-5): GAGVSQTPSNKVTEKGKYVELRCDPISGHTALYWYRQSLGQGPEFLIYFQGTGAADDSGLPNDRFFAVRPEGSVSTLKIQRTERGDSAVYLCASPPEEGNQPQHFGDGTRLSIL.

This chain connects TRBV11-3 to TRBJ2-7, with TRBD2 identical over 8 bases. The J segment lost 4 bases and the V segment lost 4 bases, leaving 9 bases of the junction unmatched. The CDR3 spans 15 residues. Germline CDR1 is SGHNT and CDR2 is YENEEA. The DNA for the CDR3 is TGTGCCAGCAGCTCGAGAGGGACTAGAGAATACGAGCAGTACTTC. Residues: CASSSRGTREYEQYF. Combining the CDR3 with reference TRBV11-3 and TRBJ2-7 gives the whole variable domain EAGVVQSPRYKIIEKKQPVAFWCNPISGHNTLYWYLQNLGQGPELLIRYENEEAVDDSQLPKDRFSAERLKGVDSTLKIQPAELGDSAVYLCASSSRGTREYEQYFGPGTRLTVT.

V gene TRBV6-2 or TRBV6-3 combines with J gene TRBJ1-1, with D uncertain. V was clipped by 6 bases and J by 4 bases, with 18 bases between them. CDR3 length equals 15 residues. Germline CDR1 reads MNHEY; CDR2 reads SVGEGT. The CDR3 loop reads CASRSQVGPGTEAFF. CDR3 nucleotides: TGTGCCAGCAGAAGCCAGGTGGGCCCCGGCACTGAAGCTTTCTTT.

In its sample, this clonotype was seen a few times. This chain joins TRBV5-1 and TRBJ2-3; D is possibly TRBD1 (5 bases). Per germline, CDR1 SGHRS and CDR2 YFSETQ. V was shortened by 5 bases and J by 2 bases, with 18 bases between the two germline ends. The CDR3 length is 16 residues. CDR3 sequence: CASRGEGRTTTDTQYF. CDR3 DNA sequence: TGCGCCAGCAGAGGGGAAGGCAGGACAACCACAGATACGCAGTATTTT.

The table lists this clonotype with a few counts. The genes are TRBV7-2 and TRBJ1-1, with a weak D call TRBD1 (6 bases). The CDR3 is 15 amino acids. The V gene lost 1 base and the J gene lost 5 bases, with 14 bases spanning the gap. Germline V gives CDR1 SGHTA, CDR2 FQGNSA. CDR3 in amino acids: CASSLGRTGRTEAFF. For the CDR3, the DNA is TGTGCCAGCAGCTTAGGACGAACAGGGAGGACTGAAGCTTTCTTT.